The present T cell receptor (beta chain) was sequenced within a study of T cell clonotyping in hematopoietic cell transplantation. Study-wide background: Cytoreduction preceded collection of pretransplant recipient samples. Notes on the study in general: Few recipient clonotypes overlapped donors; over 95% were de novo at given depth.

V shed 2 bases and J 5 bases; nucleotides not matched to a gene: 6. The CDR3 length is 14 residues. From germline, CDR1 is SGHRS and CDR2 YFSETQ. The method was immunoSEQ multiplex PCR; TCRdb's version includes in-frame clones alone and lacks a portion of them. The sample holds about 19,000 clones, roughly 86% seen once. Time point described: recipient sample about 28 days before transplant, after cytoreduction. Remarks on this clone: Its target is not known.

The chain has TRBV5-1 and TRBJ2-7, with 8 nucleotides matching TRBD2. The source of this sequence is a man aged 45-60 years with acute myeloid leukemia. Some clones in this sample may be carry-over from other donors' samples. Sequencing was performed on peripheral blood mononuclear cells, taken before stem cell transplant. The CDR3 bases are TGCGCCAGCAGCTTACCGGGGGGGCGTAACGAGCAGTACTTC. Encoded protein: CASSLPGGRNEQYF.